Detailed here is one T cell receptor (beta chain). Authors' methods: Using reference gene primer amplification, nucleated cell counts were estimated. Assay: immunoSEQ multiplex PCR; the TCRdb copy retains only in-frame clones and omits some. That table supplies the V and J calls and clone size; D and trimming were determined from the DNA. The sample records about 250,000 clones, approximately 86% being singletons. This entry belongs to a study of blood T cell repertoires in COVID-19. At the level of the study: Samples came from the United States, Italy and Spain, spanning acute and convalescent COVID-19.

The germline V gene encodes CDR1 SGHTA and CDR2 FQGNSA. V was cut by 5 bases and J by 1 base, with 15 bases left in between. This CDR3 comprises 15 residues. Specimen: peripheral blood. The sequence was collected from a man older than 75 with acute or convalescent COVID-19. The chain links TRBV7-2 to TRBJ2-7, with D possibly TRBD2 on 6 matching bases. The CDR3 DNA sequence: TGTGCCAGCAGCCCGGCGGGGAGCCCTTCCTACGAGCAGTACTTC. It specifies CASSPAGSPSYEQYF.